This TCR beta chain was obtained from a study of T cell changes during pregnancy in multiple sclerosis. V dropped 4 bases and J dropped 6; count of bases not matched to a gene: 10. Germline assignment: CDR1 SGHRS and CDR2 YFSETQ. The CDR3 sequence is 14 residues long. Sequencing was performed with immunoSEQ multiplex PCR; in TCRdb, only in-frame clones are kept and a portion is missing. The data show under 85,000 clones, with 90% seen just once and approximately 1.5% held by the top ten. Sequenced material: peripheral blood, taken in the third trimester of pregnancy. The TCR originated in a female donor with multiple sclerosis, enrolled in a pregnancy study. This rearrangement joins TRBV5-1 to TRBJ2-7; 7 positions agree with TRBD2. The CDR3 nucleotides read TGCGCCAGCAGCCGAACCGGGACTAAGAGCGAGCAGTACTTC. Protein sequence: CASSRTGTKSEQYF. Variable domain in full (rest from reference TRBV5-1 and TRBJ2-7): KAGVTQTPRYLIKTRGQQVTLSCSPISGHRSVSWYQQTPGQGLQFLFEYFSETQRNKGNFPGRFSGRQFSNSRSEMNVSTLELGDSALYLCASSRTGTKSEQYFGPGTRLTVT.